This T cell receptor (beta chain) was sequenced during a study of post-analysis software for immune sequencing data. Study-wide results and limits: Relative to controls, patients had five TRBV segments at higher frequency, with TRBV5-6, TRBV5-1 and TRBV20-1 among these. The authors found that F measure strongly co-clustered same-batch samples.

A note on this clonotype: As yet, its antigen is unknown.

Built from TCR beta cDNA, the libraries had unique molecular identifiers in them. With about 0.95 to 11 million T cells as the source, roughly 0.5 million cDNA molecules resulted. Via MiXCR, TCRdb re-called the PCR reads, giving one row per CDR3 protein. The sample gives 600,000 to 750,000 distinct CDR3 sequences, approximately 59% of which show up once; over 9% is in the top ten. There are 12 residues in the CDR3. Trimming took off 3 bases at V and 7 bases at J, with 9 bases between the two ends. V usage is TRBV12-3 or TRBV12-4 and J usage is TRBJ1-1; D is ambiguous. This clonotype was obtained from a girl between 2 and 10 years old with multiple sclerosis. The sample was blood. CDR3 coding DNA: TGTGCCAGCAGTTTCGGCGGAAATGAAGCTTTCTTT. Residues: CASSFGGNEAFF.